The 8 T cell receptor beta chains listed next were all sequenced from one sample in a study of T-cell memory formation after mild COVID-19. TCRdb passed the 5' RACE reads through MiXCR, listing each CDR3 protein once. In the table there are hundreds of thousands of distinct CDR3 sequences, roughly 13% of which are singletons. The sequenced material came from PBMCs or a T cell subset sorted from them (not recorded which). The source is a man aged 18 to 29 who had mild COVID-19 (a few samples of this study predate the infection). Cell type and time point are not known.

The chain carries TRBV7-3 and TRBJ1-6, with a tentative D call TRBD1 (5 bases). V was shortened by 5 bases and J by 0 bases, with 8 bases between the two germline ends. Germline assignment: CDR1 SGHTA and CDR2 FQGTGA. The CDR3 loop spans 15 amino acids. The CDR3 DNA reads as TGTGCCAGCAGCCGGCAGGGCTCCTATAATTCACCCCTCCACTTT. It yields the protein CASSRQGSYNSPLHF. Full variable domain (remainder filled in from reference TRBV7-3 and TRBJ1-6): GAGVSQTPSNKVTEKGKYVELRCDPISGHTALYWYRQSLGQGPEFLIYFQGTGAADDSGLPNDRFFAVRPEGSVSTLKIQRTERGDSAVYLCASSRQGSYNSPLHFGNGTRLTVT.

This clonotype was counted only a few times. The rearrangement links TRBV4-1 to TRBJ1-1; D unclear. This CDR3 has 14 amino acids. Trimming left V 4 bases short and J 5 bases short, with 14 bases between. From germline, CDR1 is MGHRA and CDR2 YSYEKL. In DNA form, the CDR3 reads TGCGCCAGCAGCCCGGGGTTAGTCGGGACTGAAGCTTTCTTT. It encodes CASSPGLVGTEAFF.

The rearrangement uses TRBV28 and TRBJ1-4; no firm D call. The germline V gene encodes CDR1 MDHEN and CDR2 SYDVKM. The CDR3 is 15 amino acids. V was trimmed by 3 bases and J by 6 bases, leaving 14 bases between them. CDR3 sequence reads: CASSFYLGLDEKLFF. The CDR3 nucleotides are TGTGCCAGCAGTTTCTATTTAGGGTTGGATGAAAAACTGTTTTTT.

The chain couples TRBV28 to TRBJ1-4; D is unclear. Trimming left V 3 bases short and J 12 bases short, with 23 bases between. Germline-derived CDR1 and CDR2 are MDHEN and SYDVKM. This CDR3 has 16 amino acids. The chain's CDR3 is CASSLLELTAERELFF. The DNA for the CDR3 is TGTGCCAGCAGTTTGTTGGAATTGACGGCAGAGCGTGAACTGTTTTTT.

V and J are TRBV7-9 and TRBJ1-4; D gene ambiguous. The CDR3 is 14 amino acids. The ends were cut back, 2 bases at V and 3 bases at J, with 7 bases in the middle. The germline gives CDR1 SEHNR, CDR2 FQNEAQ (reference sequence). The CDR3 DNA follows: TGTGCCAGCAGCTTACGGGCCCCTAATGAAAAACTGTTTTTT. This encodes CASSLRAPNEKLFF.

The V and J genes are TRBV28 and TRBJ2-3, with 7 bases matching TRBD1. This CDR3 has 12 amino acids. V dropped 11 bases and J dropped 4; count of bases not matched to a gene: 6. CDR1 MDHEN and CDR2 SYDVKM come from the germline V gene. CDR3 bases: TGTGCCCTCTCGACAGGGCCAGATACGCAGTATTTT. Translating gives CALSTGPDTQYF. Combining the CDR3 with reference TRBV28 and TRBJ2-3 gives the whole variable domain DVKVTQSSRYLVKRTGEKVFLECVQDMDHENMFWYRQDPGLGLRLIYFSYDVKMKEKGDIPEGYSVSREKKERFSLILESASTNQTSMYLCALSTGPDTQYFGPGTRLTVL.

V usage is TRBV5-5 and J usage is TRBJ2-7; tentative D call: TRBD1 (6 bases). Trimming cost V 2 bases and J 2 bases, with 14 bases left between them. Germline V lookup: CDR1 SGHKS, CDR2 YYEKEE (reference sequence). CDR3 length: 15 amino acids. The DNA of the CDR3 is TGTGCCAGCAGCTTATCGACAGGACTTCCCTACGAGCAGTACTTC. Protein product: CASSLSTGLPYEQYF.

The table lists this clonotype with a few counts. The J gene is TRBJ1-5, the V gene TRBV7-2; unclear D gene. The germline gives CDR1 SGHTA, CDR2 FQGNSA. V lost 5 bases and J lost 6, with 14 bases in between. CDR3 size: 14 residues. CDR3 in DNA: TGTGCCAGCAGCACCCACCCGGGAGGTCAGCCCCAGCATTTT. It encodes CASSTHPGGQPQHF.